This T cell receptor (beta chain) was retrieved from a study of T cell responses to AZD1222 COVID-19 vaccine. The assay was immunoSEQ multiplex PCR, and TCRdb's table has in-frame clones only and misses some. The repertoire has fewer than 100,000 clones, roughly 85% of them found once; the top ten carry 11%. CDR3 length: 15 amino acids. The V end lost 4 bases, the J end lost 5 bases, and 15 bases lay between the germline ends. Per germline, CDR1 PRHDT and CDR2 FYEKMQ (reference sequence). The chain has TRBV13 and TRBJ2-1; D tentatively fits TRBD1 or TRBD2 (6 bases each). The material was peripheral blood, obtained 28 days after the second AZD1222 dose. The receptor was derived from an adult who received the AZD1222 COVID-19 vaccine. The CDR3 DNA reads TGTGCCAGCAGCTGGGGGGCCGGGAGTGACAATGAGCAGTTCTTC. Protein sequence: CASSWGAGSDNEQFF.